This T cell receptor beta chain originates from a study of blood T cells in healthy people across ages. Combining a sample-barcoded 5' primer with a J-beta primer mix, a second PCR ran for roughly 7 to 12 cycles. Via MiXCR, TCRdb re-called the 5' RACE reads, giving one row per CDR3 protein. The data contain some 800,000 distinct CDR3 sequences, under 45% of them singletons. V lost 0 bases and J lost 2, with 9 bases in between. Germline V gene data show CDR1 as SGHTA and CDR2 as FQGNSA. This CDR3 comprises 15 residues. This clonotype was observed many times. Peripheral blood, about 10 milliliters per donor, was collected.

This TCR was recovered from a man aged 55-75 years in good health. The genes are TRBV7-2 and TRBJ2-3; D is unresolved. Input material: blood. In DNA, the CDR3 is TGTGCCAGCAGCTTAGCTATTAGCTCCACAGATACGCAGTATTTT. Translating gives CASSLAISSTDTQYF.